These 16 T cell receptor beta chains originate from one sample sequenced in a study of OX40 agonist ivuxolimab in advanced cancers. Method: immunoSEQ multiplex PCR; TCRdb's copy keeps in-frame clones and lacks some. Of roughly 60,000 clones listed, roughly 84% are singletons. Material: CD4+ or CD8+ T cells sorted from blood, obtained in a trial of the OX40 agonist ivuxolimab. These TCRs come from an adult with an advanced solid tumor such as melanoma, head and neck, liver or kidney cancer.

This clone was observed once. The rearrangement links TRBV7-7 to TRBJ2-1, with TRBD2 matching 12 bases. V was clipped by 4 bases and J by 5 bases; unmatched bases: 0. The CDR3 has 14 residues. Germline V gene lookup returns CDR1 SSHAT and CDR2 FNYEAQ (reference sequence). The CDR3 DNA follows: TGTGCCAGCAGCTCTAGCGGGGGGGACAATGAGCAGTTCTTC. It yields the protein CASSSSGGDNEQFF. The full variable domain, its missing parts supplied by reference TRBV7-7 and TRBJ2-1, is GAGVSQSPRYKVTKRGQDVTLRCDPISSHATLYWYQQALGQGPEFLTYFNYEAQPDKSGLPSDRFSAERPEGSISTLTIQRTEQRDSAMYRCASSSSGGDNEQFFGPGTRLTVL.

V is TRBV12-2 and J is TRBJ2-5. TRBV12-2 is assigned pseudogene status. This CDR3 is 14 amino acids long. The DNA for the CDR3 is TGTGCAAGTCGCCTAGCGGGGGAGCAAGAGACCCAGTACTTC. This gives the protein CASRLAGEQETQYF.

The chain combines TRBV27 with TRBJ2-7, with a tentative D call TRBD2 (5 bases). V lost 6 bases, J lost 4 bases, and 13 bases lay in between. From germline, CDR1 is MNHEY and CDR2 SMNVEV (reference sequence). CDR3 length: 13 residues. CDR3 sequence (DNA): TGTGCCAGCAGCCCTGGACTGACTTACGAGCAGTACTTC. This gives the protein CASSPGLTYEQYF.

V is TRBV5-1 and J is TRBJ2-3; TRBD1 aligns across 7 bases. The J segment lost 3 bases and the V segment lost 0 bases, leaving 7 bases of the junction unmatched. The V gene's germline CDR1 is SGHRS and CDR2 YFSETQ. CDR3 length: 16 residues. CDR3 nucleotide sequence: TGCGCCAGCAGCTTGGCTCCAGGGGGATCGACAGATACGCAGTATTTT. Translated: CASSLAPGGSTDTQYF.

There are a few counts of this clone. V and J are TRBV18 and TRBJ1-4; no firm D call. The CDR3 has 13 residues. The V end lost 2 bases, the J end lost 7 bases, and 8 bases lay between the germline ends. CDR1 is KGHSH, CDR2 LQKENI, per germline. DNA for the CDR3: TGTGCCAGCTCACCAGGGGTGAGTGAAAAACTGTTTTTT. Encoded protein: CASSPGVSEKLFF. Drawing the rest from reference TRBV18 and TRBJ1-4, the complete variable domain is NAGVMQNPRHLVRRRGQEARLRCSPMKGHSHVYWYRQLPEEGLKFMVYLQKENIIDESGMPKERFSAEFPKEGPSILRIQQVVRGDSAAYFCASSPGVSEKLFFGSGTQLSVL.

J is TRBJ1-4 and V is TRBV2, with 11 positions matching TRBD1. J was trimmed by 8 bases and V by 3 bases; bases with no gene match: 5. Germline V gene data show CDR1 as SNHLY and CDR2 as FYNNEI. This CDR3 comprises 15 residues. The CDR3 DNA is TGTGCCAGCAGTGACGGGGGGACAGGGGGAGAAAAACTGTTTTTT. Translation: CASSDGGTGGEKLFF.

J is TRBJ2-5 and V is TRBV7-2, with D perhaps TRBD2 (7 bases). Germline V gene data show CDR1 as SGHTA and CDR2 as FQGNSA. This CDR3 is built from 15 residues. Trimming left V 2 bases short and J 4 bases short, with 14 bases between. The CDR3: CASSLLRGRGETQYF. The CDR3 coding sequence is TGTGCCAGCAGCTTATTGCGGGGGCGGGGAGAGACCCAGTACTTC.

This chain joins TRBV7-9 and TRBJ2-3; 8 bases align to TRBD2. CDR1 and CDR2 (germline): SEHNR, FQNEAQ (reference sequence). CDR3 length: 17 residues. Germline trimming cut 3 bases from V and 4 bases from J; bases unmatched to any gene: 12. CDR3 DNA sequence: TGTGCCAGCAGCTTTCTTCTGCGGGGGGATGGCGCAGATACGCAGTATTTT. Protein sequence: CASSFLLRGDGADTQYF.

This clone came up a few times. The chain employs TRBV7-9 and TRBJ2-5; perhaps TRBD2 as D (7 bases). The length of the CDR3 is 14 residues. The V and J ends lost 2 bases and 2 bases respectively, with 9 bases between them. Germline V lookup: CDR1 SEHNR, CDR2 FQNEAQ (reference sequence). CDR3 sequence: CASSLKGGQETQYF. In nucleotides, the CDR3 is TGTGCCAGCAGCTTAAAGGGGGGGCAAGAGACCCAGTACTTC. Using reference TRBV7-9 and TRBJ2-5 for the parts outside the CDR3, the full variable domain is DTGVSQNPRHKITKRGQNVTFRCDPISEHNRLYWYRQTLGQGPEFLTYFQNEAQLEKSRLLSDRFSAERPKGSFSTLEIQRTEQGDSAMYLCASSLKGGQETQYFGPGTRLLVL.

V usage is TRBV11-2 and J usage is TRBJ2-2; 9 bases are a match to TRBD2. Unmatched junction bases numbered 11, after V lost 1 base and J lost 2 bases. This CDR3 has 19 residues. The germline V gene has CDR1 SGHAT and CDR2 FQNNGV. CDR3 nucleotides: TGTGCCAGCAGCTTAGTTCCAGGGGGGCTAGCGGGAAACACCGGGGAGCTGTTTTTT. This translates into CASSLVPGGLAGNTGELFF. Looking up the rest from reference TRBV11-2 and TRBJ2-2 gives the full variable domain: EAGVAQSPRYKIIEKRQSVAFWCNPISGHATLYWYQQILGQGPKLLIQFQNNGVVDDSQLPKDRFSAERLKGVDSTLKIQPAKLEDSAVYLCASSLVPGGLAGNTGELFFGEGSRLTVL.

In DNA form, the CDR3 reads TGTGCCTTAATTAACTCCGACAGGGGTGGAAACACCATATATTTT. Residues: CALINSDRGGNTIYF. The gene calls are TRBV2 and TRBJ1-3, with 8 bases lining up with TRBD1. The CDR3 covers 15 residues. Germline loops: CDR1 SNHLY, CDR2 FYNNEI. Unmatched junction bases numbered 12, after V lost 11 bases and J lost 3 bases.

The V and J genes are TRBV5-1 and TRBJ2-6; D is perhaps TRBD2 (6 bases). V was clipped by 2 bases and J by 2 bases, with 14 bases between them. The CDR3 totals 17 residues. Germline lookup yields CDR1 SGHRS and CDR2 YFSETQ. The CDR3 bases are TGCGCCAGCAGCTTTAACTCTGGGGGGACTGGGGCCAACGTCCTGACTTTC. This gives the protein CASSFNSGGTGANVLTF. The full variable domain, its missing parts supplied by reference TRBV5-1 and TRBJ2-6, is KAGVTQTPRYLIKTRGQQVTLSCSPISGHRSVSWYQQTPGQGLQFLFEYFSETQRNKGNFPGRFSGRQFSNSRSEMNVSTLELGDSALYLCASSFNSGGTGANVLTFGAGSRLTVL.

In the case of this clone: Distinct nucleotide sequences in the sample also encode this CDR3. The rearrangement joins TRBV5-1 to TRBJ2-5, with D hard to call. This CDR3 region has 12 residues. Looked up from germline, CDR1 is SGHRS and CDR2 is YFSETQ. V was shortened by 0 bases and J by 5 bases, with 5 bases between the two germline ends. The CDR3 spells CASSLEVETQYF. In DNA form, the CDR3 reads TGCGCCAGCAGCTTGGAAGTGGAGACCCAGTACTTC.

The chain joins TRBV27 to TRBJ2-5; 8 nucleotides align to TRBD2. Per germline, CDR1 MNHEY and CDR2 SMNVEV (reference sequence). J lost 5 bases, V lost 6 bases, and 8 bases had no gene match. CDR3 size: 14 residues. The CDR3 DNA reads TGTGCCAGCAGAGCCCCGGGACTAGACGAGACCCAGTACTTC. Protein: CASRAPGLDETQYF.

This clone was seen just once. The chain links TRBV1 to TRBJ2-3. TRBV1 is labeled a pseudogene. The CDR3 covers 14 residues. CDR3 region: CTSPGRDPTDTQYF. Written as DNA, the CDR3 is TGCACCAGCCCAGGACGTGATCCCACAGATACGCAGTATTTT.

The chain uses TRBV27 and TRBJ2-6, with TRBD1 identical over 8 bases. CDR3 length: 16 residues. Trimming removed 7 bases from V and 2 bases from J; junction bases left unmatched: 7. Germline V CDR1 and CDR2: MNHEY, SMNVEV (reference sequence). The CDR3 region is CASTSQGGTGANVLTF. The DNA of the CDR3 is TGTGCCAGCACCTCACAGGGGGGTACTGGGGCCAACGTCCTGACTTTC.